This is a list of T cell receptor beta chains from one sample in a study of T cell repertoires in cytomegalovirus infection. Each CDR3 protein is one row after TCRdb ran MiXCR on the reads. The sample has 200,000 or so distinct CDR3 sequences; 35% to 40% are singletons. These receptors have no known antigen. The specimen was CD8+ T cells from cultured PBMCs, collected from culture after CMV antigen stimulation. Receptors were obtained from a human donor in good health (CMV status not recorded). Some clones in this sample may be carry-over from other donors' samples. The CDR3 runs from the conserved cysteine through the conserved F or W. D genes are given only for firm matches. Not every row has a clone size; where given, it reads once, few, many or a size class.

>TRBJ2-1|NA|TRBV2|NA
CARTMGEWSYNEQFF
TGTGCCAGGACGATGGGGGAGTGGTCCTACAATGAGCAGTTCTTC
>TRBJ1-4|TRBD1|TRBV27|NA
CASRKGAINEKLFF
TGTGCCAGCCGGAAGGGGGCAATTAATGAAAAACTGTTTTTT
>TRBJ2-1|NA|TRBV24-1|NA
CATSDPQEPSSYNEQFF
TGTGCCACCAGTGATCCTCAGGAGCCTAGCTCCTACAATGAGCAGTTCTTC
>TRBJ2-7|NA|TRBV30|few
CAWSVAYEQYF
TGTGCCTGGAGTGTAGCCTACGAGCAGTACTTC
>TRBJ1-5|NA|TRBV28|few
CASSSFEDQPQHF
TGTGCCAGCAGTTCATTTGAGGATCAGCCCCAGCATTTT
>TRBJ2-5|NA|TRBV27|few
CASSFRGEERETQYF
TGTGCCAGCAGTTTCCGCGGGGAAGAAAGGGAGACCCAGTACTTC
>TRBJ2-7|NA|TRBV28|NA
CASSFRYEQYF
TGTGCCAGCAGTTTTCGCTACGAGCAGTACTTC
>TRBJ1-2|NA|TRBV7-2|few
CASSSDSNYGYTF
TGTGCCAGCAGCTCGGACAGCAACTATGGCTACACCTTC
>TRBJ1-1|NA|TRBV6-8|many
CASSYSTGKNTEAFF
TGTGCCAGCAGTTACTCGACGGGAAAGAACACTGAAGCTTTCTTT
>TRBJ1-2|NA|TRBV27|NA
CASSPNRINYGYTF
TGTGCCAGCAGTCCAAACAGAATTAACTATGGCTACACCTTC
>TRBJ2-2|TRBD1|TRBV2|NA
CASGQEAGELFF
TGTGCCAGCGGACAGGAGGCCGGGGAGCTGTTTTTT
>TRBJ1-2|NA|TRBV12-3/TRBV12-4|NA
CASEGNGGGEQPINYGYTF
TGTGCCAGCGAGGGGAATGGTGGGGGGGAACAGCCTATTAACTATGGCTACACCTTC
>TRBJ2-2|NA|TRBV20-1|NA
CSARPLAMGPTGELFF
TGCAGTGCTAGACCTCTAGCGATGGGGCCCACCGGGGAGCTGTTTTTT
>TRBJ2-7|TRBD1|TRBV7-4|NA
CASSSTGGDEQYF
TGTGCCAGCAGCTCGACAGGGGGCGACGAGCAGTACTTC
>TRBJ1-1|NA|TRBV11-3|few
CASSFRDGEAFF
TGTGCCAGCAGCTTTCGGGACGGTGAAGCTTTCTTT
>TRBJ1-1|NA|TRBV11-2|few
CASSLEAGLNTEAFF
TGTGCCAGCAGCTTAGAAGCAGGGTTGAACACTGAAGCTTTCTTT
>TRBJ1-5|NA|TRBV7-8|NA
CASSLGRAAQPQHF
TGTGCCAGCAGCTTAGGCAGGGCGGCGCAGCCCCAGCATTTT
>TRBJ1-5|NA|TRBV12-3/TRBV12-4|many
CASSWRIPHQPQHF
TGTGCCAGCAGTTGGCGCATACCTCATCAGCCCCAGCATTTT
>TRBJ2-2|NA|TRBV19|many
CASSFADSNTGELFF
TGTGCCAGTAGTTTCGCGGATTCGAACACCGGGGAGCTGTTTTTT
>TRBJ1-1|NA|TRBV6-5|NA
CASTDLGENTEAFF
TGTGCCAGCACGGACTTGGGGGAGAACACTGAAGCTTTCTTT
>TRBJ2-2|NA|TRBV6-5|NA
CASSYSPPGELFF
TGTGCCAGCAGTTACTCACCCCCCGGGGAGCTGTTTTTT
>TRBJ2-3|NA|TRBV28|few
CASSGLAFSTDTQYF
TGTGCCAGCAGTGGGCTAGCGTTTAGCACAGATACGCAGTATTTT
>TRBJ1-5|NA|TRBV12-3/TRBV12-4|NA
CASSLWELSTGKDNQPQHF
TGTGCCAGCAGTTTATGGGAATTAAGTACAGGGAAGGACAATCAGCCCCAGCATTTT
>TRBJ2-7|NA|TRBV6-5|NA
CASTMGASYEQYF
TGTGCCAGCACCATGGGCGCCTCCTACGAGCAGTACTTC
>TRBJ2-1|NA|TRBV19|NA
CASSIVFPYRDGIDRGRGNEQFF
TGTGCCAGTAGTATAGTCTTCCCATACCGGGACGGGATCGATCGAGGACGGGGTAATGAGCAGTTCTTC
>TRBJ1-2|TRBD1|TRBV7-2|few
CASSRRGPQYYGYTF
TGTGCCAGCAGCCGAAGGGGGCCGCAGTACTATGGCTACACCTTC
>TRBJ2-7|TRBD2|TRBV6-5|NA
CASSNGGENYEQYF
TGTGCCAGCAGCAATGGGGGGGAGAATTACGAGCAGTACTTC
>TRBJ2-7|NA|TRBV7-4|NA
CASSPRGKNYEQYF
TGTGCCAGCAGCCCCCGTGGCAAAAACTACGAGCAGTACTTC
>TRBJ2-7|TRBD1|TRBV12-5|NA
CASGLPRQGTYEQYF
TGTGCTAGTGGTTTGCCCCGACAGGGGACCTACGAGCAGTACTTC
>TRBJ1-2|NA|TRBV28|NA
CASERGGYGYTF
TGTGCCAGCGAAAGGGGGGGCTATGGCTACACCTTC
>TRBJ1-5|NA|TRBV6-6|few
CASSYLRDQPQHF
TGTGCCAGCAGTTACTTAAGAGATCAGCCCCAGCATTTT
>TRBJ2-1|TRBD1|TRBV7-2|many
CASSLVEGQEYNEQFF
TGTGCCAGCAGCTTAGTTGAAGGACAGGAGTACAATGAGCAGTTCTTC
>TRBJ2-2|TRBD2|TRBV28|NA
CASSGPLAGARTGELFF
TGTGCCAGCAGTGGGCCTCTGGCGGGAGCTAGGACCGGGGAGCTGTTTTTT
>TRBJ2-2|NA|TRBV15|NA
CATTSSTGELFF
TGTGCCACCACGAGCTCCACCGGGGAGCTGTTTTTT